This T cell receptor beta chain was retrieved from a study of cytotoxic CD8 clonotypes in ibrutinib-treated CLL. Whole-study context: After median roughly 68 months, roughly 14 stayed in remission, approximately twelve progressed; responses around 25 partial, 2 complete.

With sequencing, the targeted depth ranged from 1 in 200,000 to 1 in 1 million T cells. Profiled with immunoSEQ multiplex PCR; TCRdb holds only in-frame clones, not every one. The table records 130,000 to 150,000 clones, more than 85% of them present only once. V lost 5 bases to trimming and J lost 2 bases; unmatched junction nucleotides: 8. CDR3 size: 15 residues. The germline V gene has CDR1 MDHEN and CDR2 SYDVKM. PBMCs that had been cryopreserved were the source of 2 to 2.5 micrograms of genomic DNA for TCR beta libraries. The TCR comes from a human donor with chronic lymphocytic leukemia. This rearrangement joins TRBV28 to TRBJ1-1; TRBD1 aligns across 7 bases. Sequenced here: PBMCs, sampled after 12 months of ibrutinib treatment. The CDR3 DNA sequence: TGTGCCAGCAGTGCCCCAGGAGGGGGCAACACTGAAGCTTTCTTT. Its translation: CASSAPGGGNTEAFF.